The next 2 T cell receptor beta chains were all read from a single sample in a study of OX40 agonist ivuxolimab in advanced cancers. Produced via immunoSEQ multiplex PCR; TCRdb's table is partial and in-frame only. The table has some 60,000 clones, 75% to 90% seen once. The specimen comprised CD4+ or CD8+ T cells sorted from blood, sampled in a trial of the OX40 agonist ivuxolimab. These receptors came from an adult with an advanced solid tumor such as melanoma, head and neck, liver or kidney cancer.

V gene TRBV28 combines with J gene TRBJ2-4; TRBD2 agrees at 11 bases. Germline lookup yields CDR1 MDHEN and CDR2 SYDVKM. The CDR3 spans 15 residues. The trim removed 6 bases at V and 9 bases at J, leaving 10 bases unmatched. The CDR3 sequence: CASSRTSGSRLIQYF. The CDR3 DNA reads TGTGCCAGCAGCCGAACTAGCGGGAGTCGGCTCATTCAGTACTTC.

This chain joins TRBV5-6 and TRBJ2-1, with a weak D call TRBD2 (6 bases). The germline V and J ends were trimmed by 5 bases and 0 bases, with 12 bases remaining between them. Germline values: CDR1 SGHDT, CDR2 YYEEEE. This CDR3 has 15 residues. CDR3 protein: CASRLAYPSYNEQFF. The CDR3, as DNA: TGTGCCAGCAGGCTAGCGTACCCCTCCTACAATGAGCAGTTCTTC.